The 26 T cell receptor beta chains listed next were all sequenced from one sample in a study of T cell changes during pregnancy in multiple sclerosis. The data were produced by immunoSEQ multiplex PCR, yet TCRdb's version contains in-frame clones alone and is incomplete. The sample carries approximately 28,000 clones, approximately 92% recorded once. The sequencing here drew on CD8+ T cells from peripheral blood mononuclear cells, taken in the second trimester of pregnancy. The receptors were gathered from a female donor with multiple sclerosis, enrolled in a pregnancy study.

The chain has TRBV6-5 and TRBJ1-2, with D possibly matching TRBD1 (5 bases). The germline gives CDR1 MNHEY, CDR2 SVGAGI. Trimming removed 4 bases at V and 7 bases at J, with 16 bases between. There are 14 residues in the CDR3. CDR3 sequence (DNA): TGTGCCAGCAGTTCTACGGGGGGACCGGGTGGCTACACCTTC. Translating it yields CASSSTGGPGGYTF.

The V gene is TRBV27, the J gene TRBJ2-1; the D gene is possibly TRBD2 (6 bases). With 5 bases removed from V and 10 bases from J, the gap between germline ends came to 30 bases. Germline CDR1 reads MNHEY; CDR2 reads SMNVEV (reference sequence). The CDR3 is made up of 18 amino acids. This chain's CDR3 is CASSTKIRLSGVQGEQFF. The CDR3 nucleotides read TGTGCCAGCAGTACAAAGATACGATTGTCGGGAGTTCAAGGAGAGCAGTTCTTC.

V and J are TRBV2 and TRBJ2-7, with 10 bases fitting TRBD2. CDR1 and CDR2 from the germline V gene are SNHLY and FYNNEI. This CDR3 is built from 16 residues. V shed 2 bases and J 3 bases; nucleotides not matched to a gene: 7. CDR3 sequence (DNA): TGTGCCAGCAGTGAACTTCAACTAGCGGGGTTCTACGAGCAGTACTTC. It codes for CASSELQLAGFYEQYF. Filled out from reference TRBV2 and TRBJ2-7, the complete variable domain reads EPEVTQTPSHQVTQMGQEVILRCVPISNHLYFYWYRQILGQKVEFLVSFYNNEISEKSEIFDDQFSVERPDGSNFTLKIRSTKLEDSAMYFCASSELQLAGFYEQYFGPGTRLTVT.

The chain has TRBV30 and TRBJ2-1; weak D call: TRBD2 (7 bases). Germline CDR1 reads GTSNPN; CDR2 reads SVGIG (reference sequence). There are 14 residues in the CDR3. V lost 4 bases and J lost 5, with 15 bases in between. CDR3 amino acids: CAWIGGERHNEQFF. Here the CDR3 DNA reads TGTGCCTGGATAGGGGGGGAACGTCACAATGAGCAGTTCTTC.

V is TRBV2 and J is TRBJ2-1; 9 bases match TRBD2. Germline values: CDR1 SNHLY, CDR2 FYNNEI. Trimming at V came to 7 bases and at J to 3 bases, leaving 7 bases not matched to a gene. CDR3 length equals 15 residues. The CDR3 here is CASKVAGGVYNEQFF. CDR3 nucleotides: TGTGCCAGCAAGGTTGCGGGAGGGGTCTACAATGAGCAGTTCTTC.

This clone has just a few counts. V usage is TRBV10-3 and J usage is TRBJ2-7, with 7 bases aligning to TRBD1. The V gene end was trimmed by 9 bases and the J gene end by 5 bases; junction bases not matched to a gene: 10. Germline V gene data show CDR1 as ENHRY and CDR2 as SYGVKD. This CDR3 contains 13 residues. The CDR3 here is CAIKPTGYNEQYF. CDR3 nucleotides: TGTGCCATAAAGCCGACAGGGTACAACGAGCAGTACTTC.

The gene calls are TRBV15 and TRBJ1-3; D is possibly TRBD1 (5 bases). The CDR3 has 15 amino acids. With 0 bases removed from V and 3 bases from J, the gap between germline ends came to 9 bases. Germline V gene data show CDR1 as LNHNV and CDR2 as YYDKDF (reference sequence). CDR3 in DNA: TGTGCCACCAGCAGAGATATGACAGTTGGAAACACCATATATTTT. This translates into CATSRDMTVGNTIYF.

Note on this clone: The junction does not match germline at one end; this may be a read error. V gene TRBV7-7 combines with J gene TRBJ2-1, with 9 bases matching TRBD1. In germline, CDR1 is SSHAT, CDR2 FNYEAQ (reference sequence). This CDR3 contains 15 residues. CDR3 sequence reads: CASSLVQGAGNEQFF. The CDR3 nucleotides are TGTGCTAGCAGCTTAGTACAGGGGGCGGGCAATGAGCAGTTCTTC.

In nucleotides, the CDR3 is TGTGCCAGTAGCGGGAGCGGGATCAATGAGCAGTTCTTC. Residues: CASSGSGINEQFF. This rearrangement joins TRBV19 to TRBJ2-1; 7 bases fit TRBD2. V shed 6 bases and J 6 bases; nucleotides not matched to a gene: 5. The CDR3 consists of 13 residues. Germline V lookup: CDR1 LNHDA, CDR2 SQIVND (reference sequence).

The chain carries TRBV2 and TRBJ2-7; 7 bases align to TRBD1. Germline CDR1 SNHLY, CDR2 FYNNEI. With 4 bases clipped from V and 7 bases from J, the junction kept 7 bases outside the gene matches. The CDR3 sequence is 13 residues long. The CDR3 sequence is CASSGGTAWEQYF. CDR3 DNA sequence: TGTGCCAGCAGTGGGGGGACAGCTTGGGAGCAGTACTTC.

This clone was counted once. The rearrangement links TRBV7-2 to TRBJ1-2, with TRBD1 identical over 12 bases. J was trimmed by 2 bases and V by 3 bases; bases with no gene match: 7. Germline-derived CDR1 and CDR2 are SGHTA and FQGNSA. The CDR3 is made up of 17 amino acids. The CDR3 reads CASSFGGTGGTNYGYTF. Written as DNA, the CDR3 is TGTGCCAGCAGCTTTGGAGGGACAGGGGGCACGAACTATGGCTACACCTTC.

The chain couples TRBV9 to TRBJ2-1; perhaps TRBD2 as D (6 bases). V lost 3 bases and J 2 bases, leaving 9 bases between the germline ends. The germline gives CDR1 SGDLS, CDR2 YYNGEE. The CDR3 extends over 14 amino acids. The CDR3 nucleotides are TGTGCCAGCAGCGGGACTACACCCTACAATGAGCAGTTCTTC. It encodes CASSGTTPYNEQFF.

The chain joins TRBV21-1 to TRBJ2-7; the table gives TRBD1 as D, unverified against the DNA. TRBV21-1 is designated a pseudogene. This CDR3 has 17 residues. The DNA for the CDR3 is TGTGCCAGCAGCAATTCGGGACAGGGGTCCAGCTCCTACGAGCAGTACTTC. Translated: CASSNSGQGSSSYEQYF.

V and J are TRBV10-3 and TRBJ2-6; no reliable D call. This CDR3 comprises 18 residues. With 5 bases removed from V and 5 bases from J, the gap between germline ends came to 22 bases. Germline-derived CDR1 and CDR2 are ENHRY and SYGVKD. The CDR3 bases are TGTGCCATCAGTCATAGAATCTGTAGACAAAGTCGGGCCAACGTCCTGACTTTC. Translated, it gives CAISHRICRQSRANVLTF.

The chain combines TRBV5-6 with TRBJ2-5; 7 bases match TRBD1. V lost 4 bases, J lost 4 bases, and 4 bases stayed unmatched. CDR3 length equals 13 residues. CDR1 is SGHDT, CDR2 YYEEEE, per germline. CDR3 nucleotide sequence: TGTGCCAGCAGCATCCGACAGGGAGAGACCCAGTACTTC. Amino acids: CASSIRQGETQYF.

The genes are TRBV7-6 and TRBJ2-2; 10 bases map to TRBD2. The trim removed 3 bases at V and 4 bases at J, leaving 2 bases unmatched. CDR3 size: 15 residues. Germline CDR1 and CDR2: SGHVS and FNYEAQ. The CDR3 loop is CASSFSGRATGELFF. Written as DNA, the CDR3 is TGTGCCAGCAGCTTCAGCGGGAGGGCCACCGGGGAGCTGTTTTTT.

The chain joins TRBV30 to TRBJ2-1, with 8 bases that match TRBD2. This CDR3 region has 16 residues. Germline assignment: CDR1 GTSNPN and CDR2 SVGIG (reference sequence). Trimming removed 1 base from V and 4 bases from J; junction bases left unmatched: 9. The CDR3 loop reads CAWSELTSGDYNEQFF. The CDR3, as DNA: TGTGCCTGGAGTGAGTTAACTAGCGGAGATTACAATGAGCAGTTCTTC.

This clone was observed a single time. The chain has TRBV7-8 and TRBJ2-7; 9 bases align to TRBD1. The V segment lost 5 bases and the J segment 3 bases; nucleotides outside the gene matches: 2. The CDR3 loop spans 13 amino acids. Germline V gene data show CDR1 as SGHVS and CDR2 as FQNEAQ. CDR3 protein: CASSMGQGYEQYF. In nucleotides, the CDR3 is TGTGCCAGCAGCATGGGACAGGGCTACGAGCAGTACTTC.

V is TRBV4-3 and J is TRBJ1-4; D not resolved. CDR3 size: 16 residues. V was shortened by 4 bases and J by 0 bases, with 12 bases between the two germline ends. From germline, CDR1 is LGHNA and CDR2 YSLEER. DNA for the CDR3: TGCGCCAGCAGCCCTATACGGTCTGCAACTAATGAAAAACTGTTTTTT. Amino acids: CASSPIRSATNEKLFF.

The chain uses TRBV13 and TRBJ1-2; possibly TRBD1 for D (5 bases). Germline V CDR1 and CDR2: PRHDT, FYEKMQ (reference sequence). The CDR3 is 15 residues long. Trimming cost V 1 base and J 0 bases, with 9 bases left between them. The CDR3 loop reads CASSLVLTANYGYTF. The CDR3, as DNA: TGTGCCAGCAGCTTAGTTCTGACAGCTAACTATGGCTACACCTTC. Full variable domain (missing parts from reference TRBV13 and TRBJ1-2): AAGVIQSPRHLIKEKRETATLKCYPIPRHDTVYWYQQGPGQDPQFLISFYEKMQSDKGSIPDRFSAQQFSDYHSELNMSSLELGDSALYFCASSLVLTANYGYTFGSGTRLTVV.

This chain uses TRBV21-1 with TRBJ2-2; the table's D call TRBD1 went unverified against the DNA. TRBV21-1 is a known pseudogene. The CDR3 totals 16 residues. The CDR3 sequence: CASRGRDRGSTGELFF. In DNA, the CDR3 is TGTGCCAGCAGAGGCCGGGACAGGGGGAGCACCGGGGAGCTGTTTTTT.

The J gene is TRBJ2-1, the V gene TRBV11-1; 9 nucleotides match TRBD1. The CDR3 is made up of 16 amino acids. Germline trimming cut 3 bases from V and 9 bases from J; bases unmatched to any gene: 12. Germline CDR1 SGHAT, CDR2 FQDESV (reference sequence). The CDR3 here is CASSLYGTGRRGEQFF. CDR3 nucleotides: TGTGCCAGCAGCTTGTATGGGACAGGGAGAAGGGGTGAGCAGTTCTTC.

J is TRBJ2-7 and V is TRBV19, with D possibly matching TRBD1 (7 bases). V was pared by 5 bases and J by 0 bases, with 14 bases between. The length of the CDR3 is 15 residues. CDR1 is LNHDA and CDR2 is SQIVND in the germline V gene (reference sequence). CDR3 bases: TGTGCCAGTAGTGGCGGGACAGTTAGCTCCTACGAGCAGTACTTC. This sequence encodes CASSGGTVSSYEQYF. Drawing the rest from reference TRBV19 and TRBJ2-7, the complete variable domain is DGGITQSPKYLFRKEGQNVTLSCEQNLNHDAMYWYRQDPGQGLRLIYYSQIVNDFQKGDIAEGYSVSREKKESFPLTVTSAQKNPTAFYLCASSGGTVSSYEQYFGPGTRLTVT.

This clone was seen only once. CDR3 sequence: CASRQNRVDTEAFF. In DNA form, the CDR3 reads TGTGCCAGTCGGCAGAACAGGGTTGACACTGAAGCTTTCTTT. The chain employs TRBV19 and TRBJ1-1, with D possibly being TRBD1 (6 bases). Germline-derived CDR1 and CDR2 are LNHDA and SQIVND (reference sequence). V lost 8 bases and J lost 3, with 16 bases in between. The CDR3 runs to 14 residues.

Judged by abundance, this clone is medium-sized (0.01 to 0.1%). This chain joins TRBV11-2 and TRBJ2-7, with 9 nucleotides matching TRBD1. Looked up from germline, CDR1 is SGHAT and CDR2 is FQNNGV. This CDR3 region has 14 residues. Trimming at V came to 3 bases and at J to 6 bases, leaving 6 bases not matched to a gene. Here the CDR3 DNA reads TGTGCCAGCAGCTTCCGGGACAGGGTGAGCGAGCAGTACTTC. This gives the protein CASSFRDRVSEQYF.

There are a few counts of this clone. J is TRBJ1-2 and V is TRBV5-4; a possible D gene is TRBD1 (6 bases). This CDR3 is 15 amino acids long. CDR1 is SGHNT and CDR2 is YYREEE in the germline V gene (reference sequence). Trimming left V 4 bases short and J 2 bases short, with 15 bases between. The CDR3 region has the DNA TGTGCCAGCAGCATGGACAGCTTTTCAAACTATGGCTACACCTTC. This translates into CASSMDSFSNYGYTF.